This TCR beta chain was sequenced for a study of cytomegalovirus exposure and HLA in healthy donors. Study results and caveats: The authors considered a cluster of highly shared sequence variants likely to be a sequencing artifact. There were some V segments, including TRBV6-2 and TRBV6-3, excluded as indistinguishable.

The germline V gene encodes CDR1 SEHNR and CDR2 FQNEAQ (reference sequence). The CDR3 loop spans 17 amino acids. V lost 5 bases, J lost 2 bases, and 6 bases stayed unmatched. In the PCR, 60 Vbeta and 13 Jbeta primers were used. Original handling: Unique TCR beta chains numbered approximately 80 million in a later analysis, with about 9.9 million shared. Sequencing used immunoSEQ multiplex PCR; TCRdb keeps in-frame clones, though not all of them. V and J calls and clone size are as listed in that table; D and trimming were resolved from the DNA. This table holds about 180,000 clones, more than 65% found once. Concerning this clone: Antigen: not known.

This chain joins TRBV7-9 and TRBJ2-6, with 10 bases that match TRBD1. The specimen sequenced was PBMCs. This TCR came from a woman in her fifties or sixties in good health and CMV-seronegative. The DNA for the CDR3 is TGTGCCAGCAGCCAGACAGGGGGCTTCGCTGGGGCCAACGTCCTGACTTTC. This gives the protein CASSQTGGFAGANVLTF.